This T cell receptor beta chain was documented in a study of shared clonotypes between healthy human individuals. With 0 bases removed from V and 7 bases from J, the gap between germline ends came to 7 bases. The V gene's germline CDR1 is SGDLS and CDR2 YYNGEE. The CDR3 spans 12 residues. In the case of this clone: The same CDR3 also results from other DNA sequences found in this sample.

Data came from immunoSEQ multiplex PCR; TCRdb stores just in-frame clones and leaves some out. The sample carries about 2.3 million clones, 90% to 95% recorded once. This clonotype originated in a man in his late teens or twenties in good health. Some clones in this sample may be carry-over from other donors' samples. The V and J genes are TRBV9 and TRBJ1-2; D is possibly TRBD1 (6 bases). The specimen was naive CD4+ T cells from PBMCs. The subset denotes: CD45RA+ positively selected. The CDR3 spells CASSVGGLGYTF. The CDR3 region has the DNA TGTGCCAGCAGCGTAGGGGGGCTTGGCTACACCTTC.